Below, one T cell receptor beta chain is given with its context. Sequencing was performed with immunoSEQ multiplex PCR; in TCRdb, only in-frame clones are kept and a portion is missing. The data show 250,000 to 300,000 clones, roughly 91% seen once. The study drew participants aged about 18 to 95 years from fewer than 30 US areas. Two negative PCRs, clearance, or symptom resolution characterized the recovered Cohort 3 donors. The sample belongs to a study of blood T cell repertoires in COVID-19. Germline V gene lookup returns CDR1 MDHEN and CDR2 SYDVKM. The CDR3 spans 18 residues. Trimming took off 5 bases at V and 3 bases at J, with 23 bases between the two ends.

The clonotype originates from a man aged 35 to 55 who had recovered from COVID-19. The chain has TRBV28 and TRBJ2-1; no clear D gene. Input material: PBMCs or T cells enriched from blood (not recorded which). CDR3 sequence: CASSPNRILTPNYNEQFF. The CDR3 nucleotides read TGTGCCAGCAGTCCCAACCGAATACTCACCCCGAACTACAATGAGCAGTTCTTC.